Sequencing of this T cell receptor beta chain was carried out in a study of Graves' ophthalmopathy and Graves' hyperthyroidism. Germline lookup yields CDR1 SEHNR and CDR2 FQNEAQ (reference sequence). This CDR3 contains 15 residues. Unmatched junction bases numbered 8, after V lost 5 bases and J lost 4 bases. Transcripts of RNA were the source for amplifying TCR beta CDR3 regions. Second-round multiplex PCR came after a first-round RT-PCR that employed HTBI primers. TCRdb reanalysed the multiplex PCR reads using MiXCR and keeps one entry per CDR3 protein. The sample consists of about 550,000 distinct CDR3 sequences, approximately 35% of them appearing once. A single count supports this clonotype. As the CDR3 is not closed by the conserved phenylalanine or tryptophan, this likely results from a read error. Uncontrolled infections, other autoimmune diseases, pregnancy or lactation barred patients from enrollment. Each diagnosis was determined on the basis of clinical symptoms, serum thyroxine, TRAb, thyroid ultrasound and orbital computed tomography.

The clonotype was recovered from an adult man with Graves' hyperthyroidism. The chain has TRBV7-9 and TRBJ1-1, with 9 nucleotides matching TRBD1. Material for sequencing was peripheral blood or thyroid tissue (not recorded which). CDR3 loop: CASSRLGQGTTEAFL. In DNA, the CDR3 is TGTGCCAGCAGCCGCCTGGGACAGGGAACCACTGAAGCTTTCCTT.